Listed below are T cell receptor beta chains from one sample, sequenced in a study of technical replicates of blood from several donors. The repertoire was sequenced with immunoSEQ multiplex PCR; TCRdb's copy has only in-frame clones and lacks some. The sample records just over 80,000 clones, about 96% being singletons. Sequencing was performed on T cells isolated from PBMCs. These receptors all stem from a human donor in good health. Each CDR3 is given with its conserved first and last residue. The D gene is left open where the match is weak. Where a row states a size, it is once, few, many or the class of an expanded clone; other rows omit it.

length | J | V | D | size | DNA | CDR3
20 | TRBJ2-7 | TRBV4-1 | TRBD2 | . | TGCGCCAGCAGCCGACTAGCCGGGATAAAGGGAGCCGCGACAACCTACGAGCAGTACTTC | CASSRLAGIKGAATTYEQYF
12 | TRBJ1-2 | TRBV19 | . | . | TGTGCCAGTAGTTCCGCCGTGGCAGGATCAACCTTC | CASSSAVAGSTF
14 | TRBJ1-2 | TRBV10-3 | TRBD1 | . | TGTGCCAGCGTTCAGACAGGGCCTAACTATGGCTACACCTTC | CASVQTGPNYGYTF
12 | TRBJ1-1 | TRBV28 | . | . | TGTGCCAGCAGTAGAGGGTTCGCTGAAGCTTTCTTT | CASSRGFAEAFF
16 | TRBJ1-4 | TRBV25-1 | . | . | TGTGCCAGCAGTGTGACTAGTCGAGCAACTAATGAAAAACTGTTTTTT | CASSVTSRATNEKLFF
19 | TRBJ2-7 | TRBV14 | TRBD1 | . | TGTGCCAGCAGCCAAGAAGGCCTTCCTCGGCAGGGGGCCATCTACGAGCAGTACTTC | CASSQEGLPRQGAIYEQYF
19 | TRBJ2-6 | TRBV19 | . | . | TGTGCCAGTAGTCCTTACCCCGTCAGGGGATACTCTGGGGCCAACGTCCTGACTTTC | CASSPYPVRGYSGANVLTF
13 | TRBJ2-1 | TRBV6-1 | . | . | TGTGCCAGCATAGATTGGGGGGATCTTGAGCAGTTCTTC | CASIDWGDLEQFF
16 | TRBJ2-3 | TRBV7-9 | . | . | TGTGCCAGCAGCCTCCGGGCCCCGAGGGTCACAGATACGCAGTATTTT | CASSLRAPRVTDTQYF
15 | TRBJ2-1 | TRBV9 | . | . | TGTGCCAGCAGCGCAGCGTCCAGCTCCTACAATGAGCAGTTCTTC | CASSAASSSYNEQFF
17 | TRBJ1-1 | TRBV5-1 | TRBD1 | . | TGCGCCAGCAGCTCCGACAGGGGGCCTCAGGGGAACACTGAAGCTTTCTTT | CASSSDRGPQGNTEAFF
15 | TRBJ2-1 | TRBV12-5 | TRBD2 | . | TGTGCTAGTGGACCCGGACTAGCGGGTAACAATGAGCAGTTCTTC | CASGPGLAGNNEQFF
15 | TRBJ1-4 | TRBV5-1 | . | . | TGCGCCAGCAGCTTGGAAGGTGGCCGGGGGTTAGGACTGTTTTTT | CASSLEGGRGLGLFF
14 | TRBJ2-5 | TRBV15 | . | . | TGTGCCACCAGCAGAGAACATAATGTAAAGACCCAGTACTTC | CATSREHNVKTQYF
13 | TRBJ1-2 | TRBV2 | . | . | TGTGCCAGCAGTGGAGCTTCGGGTCATGGCTACACCTTC | CASSGASGHGYTF
13 | TRBJ1-4 | TRBV10-1 | . | . | TGCGCCAGCTCAACAGCAAATAATGAAAAACTGTTTTTT | CASSTANNEKLFF
11 | TRBJ2-1 | TRBV9 | TRBD1 | . | TGTGCCACAGGACAGGGTAATGAGCAGTTCTTC | CATGQGNEQFF
13 | TRBJ1-2 | TRBV27 | TRBD1 | . | TGTGCCAGCAGTTTTCCAGGGGGCGGAGGCTACACCTTC | CASSFPGGGGYTF
13 | TRBJ2-7 | TRBV7-3 | TRBD2 | . | TGTGCCAGCAGCCTCACTAGCGGGAGCGAGCAGTACTTC | CASSLTSGSEQYF
15 | TRBJ2-1 | TRBV28 | TRBD2 | . | TGTGCCAGCAGTTTGGGAGCGGGAGCCTACAATGAGCAGTTCTTC | CASSLGAGAYNEQFF
16 | TRBJ2-3 | TRBV7-3 | . | . | TGTGCCAGCAGCTCCCTCTCGGCGGGGTCCACAGATACGCAGTATTTT | CASSSLSAGSTDTQYF
14 | TRBJ2-7 | TRBV7-9 | . | . | TGTGCCAGCAGCTATATCGAGACTAGTAGCGAGCAGTACTTC | CASSYIETSSEQYF
12 | TRBJ2-1 | TRBV27 | TRBD2 | . | TGTGCCACCCGGACTAGCGGCAATGAGCAGTTCTTC | CATRTSGNEQFF
15 | TRBJ2-1 | TRBV5-6 | . | . | TGTGCCAGCAGCCCTCAATACGGGGACTTAAATGAGCAGTTCTTC | CASSPQYGDLNEQFF
15 | TRBJ2-5 | TRBV27 | TRBD2 | . | TGTGCCAGCAGATTAGCGGGAGGGCCTTCGCAGACCCAGTACTTC | CASRLAGGPSQTQYF
15 | TRBJ1-3 | TRBV4-1 | . | . | TGCGCCAGCAGCCAAGAAGGGGTACCTGGAAACACCATATATTTT | CASSQEGVPGNTIYF
15 | TRBJ2-1 | TRBV7-9 | TRBD2 | . | TGTGCCAGCAGCTTGGCACTAGCGGGTTACAATGAGCAGTTCTTC | CASSLALAGYNEQFF
15 | TRBJ2-3 | TRBV11-3 | TRBD2 | . | TGTGCCAGCAGCCCCGGACTAGCGGGAGCAGATACGCAGTATTTT | CASSPGLAGADTQYF
15 | TRBJ1-5 | TRBV7-9 | TRBD1 | once | TGTGCCAGCAGCCCGGGACAGAATAGCAATCAGCCCCAGCATTTT | CASSPGQNSNQPQHF
14 | TRBJ2-1 | TRBV19 | TRBD2 | . | TGTGCCACCACGGGACTAGCGGGAGCGTATGAGCAGTTCTTC | CATTGLAGAYEQFF
20 | TRBJ2-3 | TRBV2 | TRBD2 | . | TGTGCCAGCAGTGAAACCAGGGGGATGGAGCGGGAGGATTTATACGATACGCAGTATTTT | CASSETRGMEREDLYDTQYF
16 | TRBJ1-5 | TRBV19 | . | . | TGTGCCAGTAGTATAGATATACGGGGGAGCAATCAGCCCCAGCATTTT | CASSIDIRGSNQPQHF
14 | TRBJ1-1 | TRBV18 | TRBD1 | . | TGTGCCAGCTCACCTCAGGGGGAGGTACTCGAAGCTTTCTTT | CASSPQGEVLEAFF
14 | TRBJ2-5 | TRBV5-1 | . | . | TGCGCCAGCAGCTTGTACTCGCGGGAAGAGACCCAGTACTTC | CASSLYSREETQYF
18 | TRBJ2-1 | TRBV7-3 | TRBD2 | . | TGTGCCAGCAGCTATACCCCGGGACTAGCGGGAGTCACGAATGAGCAGTTCTTC | CASSYTPGLAGVTNEQFF
16 | TRBJ2-3 | TRBV7-6 | TRBD2 | . | TGTGCCAGCAGCTTACTAGCGGGAGTAATAACAGATACGCAGTATTTT | CASSLLAGVITDTQYF
16 | TRBJ2-2 | TRBV30 | TRBD2 | . | TGTGCCTGGAGTGTCTTGGGCGGGAGCAACACCGGGGAGCTGTTTTTT | CAWSVLGGSNTGELFF
14 | TRBJ1-2 | TRBV29-1 | TRBD1 | once | TGCAGCGTTGACGAGGGACAGGGGGCAGGGGGCTACACCTTC | CSVDEGQGAGGYTF
16 | TRBJ2-3 | TRBV27 | TRBD2 | once | TGTGCCAGCACTTATACCCTAGCGGGAGGGCCTGGGACGCAGTATTTT | CASTYTLAGGPGTQYF
15 | TRBJ2-7 | TRBV7-2 | TRBD1 | . | TGTGCCAGCAAAAACCCTAGACAGGGAAACTACGAGCAGTACTTC | CASKNPRQGNYEQYF
13 | TRBJ2-7 | TRBV7-8 | . | . | TGTGCCAGCAGCTTGTCTCAGGCCTACGAGCAGTACTTC | CASSLSQAYEQYF
13 | TRBJ2-7 | TRBV10-2 | TRBD2 | . | TGCGCCAGCAGTGGCGGGGGACCCTACGAGCAGTACTTC | CASSGGGPYEQYF
15 | TRBJ1-2 | TRBV18 | . | . | TGTGCCAGCTCACCAGGCGGGGGCCCCCTGGATGGCTACACCTTC | CASSPGGGPLDGYTF
15 | TRBJ1-3 | TRBV11-2 | TRBD1 | once | TGTGCCAGCAGCTCGCGAACAGGGGAAGGAAACACCATATATTTT | CASSSRTGEGNTIYF
15 | TRBJ2-2 | TRBV15 | . | . | TGTGCCACCAGCAGAGAGGGGGGATATACCGGGGAGCTGTTTTTT | CATSREGGYTGELFF
13 | TRBJ1-5 | TRBV30 | . | . | TGTGCCTGGAGTGTACTCAGCAATCAGCCCCAGCATTTT | CAWSVLSNQPQHF
15 | TRBJ2-1 | TRBV11-3 | TRBD2 | . | TGTGCCAGCAGCTTAGGGAGCGGGAATCTAGGTGAGCAGTTCTTC | CASSLGSGNLGEQFF
12 | TRBJ1-2 | TRBV5-1 | TRBD1 | . | TGCGCCAGCAGCGGGACAGTCTATGGCTACACCTTC | CASSGTVYGYTF
10 | TRBJ1-2 | TRBV28 | . | . | TGTGCCACCCTTAACTATGGCTACACCTTC | CATLNYGYTF
14 | TRBJ2-5 | TRBV7-8 | . | . | TGTGCCAGCAGCCATTGGTCGTACGGAGAGACCCAGTACTTC | CASSHWSYGETQYF
13 | TRBJ1-2 | TRBV5-8 | . | . | TGTGCCAGCAGCTCAAGGAGCAACTATGGCTACACCTTC | CASSSRSNYGYTF
18 | TRBJ2-1 | TRBV10-3 | . | . | TGTGCCATCAGTGAGCCGAAGGGTATGGGACACTTCTACAATGAGCAGTTCTTC | CAISEPKGMGHFYNEQFF
14 | TRBJ1-5 | TRBV30 | . | . | TGTGCCTGGAGTGTCGACGGAGGCAATCAGCCCCAGCATTTT | CAWSVDGGNQPQHF
15 | TRBJ2-3 | TRBV11-1 | TRBD2 | . | TGTGCCAGCAGCGAGACGGGACTAGCATCAGATACGCAGTATTTT | CASSETGLASDTQYF
18 | TRBJ2-1 | TRBV13 | TRBD2 | . | TGTGCCAGCAGCTCAAGACTAGCGGGAGGTACCTCCTACAATGAGCAGTTCTTC | CASSSRLAGGTSYNEQFF
12 | TRBJ1-2 | TRBV10-3 | . | . | TGTGCCATCAGTGAGTCCCAGCGTGGCTACACCTTC | CAISESQRGYTF
17 | TRBJ2-2 | TRBV7-6 | TRBD1 | . | TGTGCCAGCAGCCACCACCAGGCGACAGGGGGCACCGGGGAGCTGTTTTTT | CASSHHQATGGTGELFF
16 | TRBJ2-3 | TRBV4-1 | . | . | TGCGCCAGCAGCCAAGAACTAGGTGGGAAGACAGATACGCAGTATTTT | CASSQELGGKTDTQYF
15 | TRBJ2-1 | TRBV6-6 | TRBD2 | . | TGTGCCAGCAGTAAGCGGGAGCCAGTATACAATGAGCAGTTCTTC | CASSKREPVYNEQFF
13 | TRBJ2-1 | TRBV27 | . | . | TGTGCCAGCAGTGTGGACAGTAACAATGAGCAGTTCTTC | CASSVDSNNEQFF